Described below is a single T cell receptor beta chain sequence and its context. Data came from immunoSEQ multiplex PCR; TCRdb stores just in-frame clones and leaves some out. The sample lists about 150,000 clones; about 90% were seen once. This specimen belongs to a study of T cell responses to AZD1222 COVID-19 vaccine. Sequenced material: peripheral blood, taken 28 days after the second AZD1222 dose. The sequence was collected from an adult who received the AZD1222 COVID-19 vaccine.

The CDR3 nucleotides read TGTGCCAGCGCAATTGAGAGTACAGATACGCAGTATTTT. Amino acid sequence: CASAIESTDTQYF. The J gene is TRBJ2-3, the V gene TRBV2; D is unclear. Between the trimmed V and J ends, which lost 8 bases and 3 bases, there was a span of 12 bases. The germline gives CDR1 SNHLY, CDR2 FYNNEI. The CDR3 consists of 13 residues.